The present T cell receptor (beta chain) was sequenced within a study of cytomegalovirus exposure and HLA in healthy donors (dated by TCRdb to about 2017). Context from the whole study: An earlier analysis of several hundred of the donors reported about 250 Gb of sequence data and 100 million to 130 million unique TCR beta sequences from 150 million to 200 million T cells. An early release that covered 640 HLA-typed donors contained 250 to 350 gigabases of sequencing data and 75 million to 100 million unique TCR sequences. Of the 300 to 500 genotyped donors, roughly 76% were placed in the genetic ancestry cluster associated with self-reported Caucasian donors. The study aimed to test whether cataloging public T cell receptors could reveal signatures of past pathogen exposure. The study used immunosequencing to profile the T cell repertoires of about 670 subjects and linked those repertoires to cytomegalovirus serostatus. Besides the first cohort of roughly 700 subjects, a separate validation cohort made up of roughly 120 different subjects was used. To predict cytomegalovirus infection status, the study brought together high-throughput TCR immunosequencing, statistical association of individual TCRs with disease status, and machine learning. To study patterns of TCR occurrence, a later analysis re-analyzed previously published TCR beta repertoires from several hundred donors and added high-resolution HLA genotyping. In the later analysis, no new phenotypic data were used to find candidate immune exposures; instead, reliance was placed on TCR beta sequences and their occurrence across donors. An earlier analysis of about 620 of the donors applied high-throughput TCR beta sequencing to assess whether each TCR beta V gene segment acted as functional or pseudogenic. Donor age, sex, ethnicity and CMV serostatus were compiled together with the repertoire data. A later genetic analysis used genome-wide SNP genotypes for about 65% of the 666 donors, treating that subset as a discovery cohort. All discovery cohort repertoires had been generated on a single sequencing platform. Both class I and class II loci were covered by HLA typing, at four-digit resolution. Typing coverage differed by locus: A, B, C, DRB1 and DQB1 were typed in roughly 629-630 donors, DQA1 in 522, DPA1 in nearly 610, and DPB1 in roughly 470. Because of strong linkage in the cohort, roughly five DR-DQ haplotypes were treated as single units for association and clustering. On average, 235,054 unique TCR beta nucleotide sequences were sequenced per donor among about 400 genotyped donors of the cohort, with 15% to 20% of those sequences being non-productive. The research as a whole found: An association between a missense DCLRE1C variant and V-gene and J-gene trimming of TCR beta chains was found in a later genetic analysis and replicated in an independent cohort. A later analysis found that HLA-associated TCR beta chains were more clonally expanded and had lower generation probabilities than equally common non-associated chains. A further reported finding was that TCR beta sequences accurately predicted the HLA-A and HLA-B alleles for most subjects in the first cohort. Correlated functional status among segregating V segments might be attributable to linkage disequilibrium, but an unknown experimental factor could not be ruled out. Specific HLA alleles were associated with 15,000 to 20,000 TCR beta sequences at a false discovery rate of 0.05 in a later analysis. A later genetic analysis reported fewer N-insertions in productive TCRs among donors in an Asian-associated ancestry cluster than the roughly 720-donor mean. It was suggested by the authors that the approach could potentially be generalized to other disease states and immunological phenotypes. In an earlier analysis of around 600 of the donors, most TCR beta V segments appeared in productive rearrangements about 90% or about 30% of the time, broadly matching IMGT annotations. Most CMV-associated TCR beta chains appeared to be HLA-restricted in a later analysis, and the HLA associations seemed to be driven largely by CMV exposure. A group of highly shared sequence variants was considered likely to be a technical artifact of the sequencing pipeline. In vitro tests confirmed that a few of the cytomegalovirus-associated TCR beta chains recognize cytomegalovirus antigens. Because the 87-base-pair reads could not distinguish some IMGT-functional V segments, including TRBV6-2 and TRBV6-3, those segments were excluded. The study gave a list of about 160 TCR beta chains associated with cytomegalovirus. According to a later analysis, parvovirus B19, influenza, CMV and Epstein-Barr virus appeared linked to several top co-occurrence clusters. Cytomegalovirus status was reported to be diagnosed by the classifier with high specificity and sensitivity in both the original and validation cohorts. Immune exposure information for the cohort was limited to CMV serostatus. Across donors, most TCR sequences were observed very rarely, whereas some public TCRs were present in many individuals. According to a later analysis, TCR association rates differed among HLA loci, with DRB1 alleles showing the most associated TCRs and HLA-C alleles showing the fewest. The presence/absence analyses assumed that sequencing depth was roughly uniform across donors, and that assumption may not be true. The earlier analysis of about 600 of the donors excluded approximately 17 rarely observed V segments, including chromosome 9 orphons, because counts were too low. The cohort was sequenced for TCR beta chains only, and without alpha or paired-chain data the features that could be detected were limited. Because some donors lacked HLA typing at each locus, the association tests relied only on the typed subset. Strong co-occurrence of HLA alleles, especially DR and DQ, made assigning TCR associations to individual alleles difficult.

Libraries came from the immunoSEQ multiplex PCR assay. For the multiplex PCR, a mixture combining 60 forward primers for TCR Vbeta segments and 13 reverse primers for TCR Jbeta segments was used. Amplification of the CDR3 region of rearranged TCR beta genes was performed with a multiplex PCR assay on genomic DNA. The Illumina HiSeq System was used to sequence the amplified TCR beta libraries as 87-base-pair reads. The study's processing was this. A later analysis counted tens of millions of unique TCR beta chains across the 690 or so repertoires, and roughly 11 million of these chains were shared by at least two donors. A nearest-neighbor algorithm error-corrected the raw reads and collapsed the reads into unique sequences, merging closely related sequences to remove PCR and sequencing errors. CDR3 sequences were aligned to IMGT reference sequences to assign V, D and J gene segments. For a sequence to be retained, a match of at least six nucleotides to both a V gene segment and a J gene segment was required. A rearrangement was called productive if the CDR3 had no stop codons and remained in frame with V and J, and every other rearrangement was called non-productive. Following IMGT convention, CDR3 was defined as the stretch from the second conserved V-encoded cysteine up to the conserved J-encoded phenylalanine. The earlier analysis of about 610 of the donors excluded any sequence lacking an unambiguous match to a single V gene segment. In an earlier analysis of around 600 of the donors, V segments were called functional above 56.7% productive rearrangements and were called segregating when the between-donor standard deviation exceeded 5%. A statistical classification framework was developed to diagnose cytomegalovirus status using the catalog of TCR beta chain sequences. A later analysis assigned V and J genes by comparing TCR nucleotide sequences with IMGT/GENE-DB human TR gene sequences. A later analysis assigned CDR3 sequences and most-parsimonious VDJ recombination scenarios with the TCRdist pipeline. A later analysis defined each TCR beta chain by its CDR3 amino acid sequence plus V-gene family, and excluded reads lacking a unique V-gene family. As a way to deal with suspected cross-contamination and a sequencing artifact, a later analysis dropped 450 to 600 nucleotide sequences that were highly shared and had low generation probability. In a later analysis, a clonal expansion index for each public chain was calculated from normalized within-repertoire ranks of inferred template counts. A later analysis computed generation probabilities with a VDJ recombination model fitted to out-of-frame rearrangements, and checked the results against IGoR. A later analysis scored TCR-TCR, TCR-HLA and TCR-CMV co-occurrence with hypergeometric tests, applying a repertoire-size bias correction to TCR pairs. To estimate false discovery rates, a later analysis permuted the HLA or CMV assignments 20 times. In a later analysis, co-occurring TCRs were grouped using DBSCAN, and TCRdist sequence similarity was added for clustering within HLA-allele-positive subsets. Repertoires with fewer than 30,000 or more than 120,000 public chains were left out of co-occurrence clustering, as were four to six repertoires with anomalous nucleotide sharing. The table was pulled from immuneACCESS by TCRdb, which kept in-frame rearrangements only. Such tables lose some clones; where checked, under half of the loss comes from unresolved V genes, and the rest has no known cause. V and J calls plus clone size are reproduced from that table; the DNA served to infer D and trimming. The table for this sample records more than 95,000 clones. The ten largest clones represent about 3% of the sample.

Its CDR3 holds 12 amino acids, cysteine through phenylalanine. Just CDR3 DNA is preserved here, 36 bases in frame from base 1. Reading the germline V gene (reference sequence) gives CDR1 GTSNPN and CDR2 SVGIG. The junction carries 9 bases between V and J, which are trimmed by 4 bases and 2 bases respectively. The cohort consisted of 650 to 850 healthy bone marrow donors. All cohort members were sampled while nominally healthy, although unrecorded immune exposures were likely present. The donor tested CMV seronegative, placing the donor among the 352 seronegative members of the cohort. Every donor gave a peripheral blood sample, and the peripheral blood mononuclear cells from that sample were used for TCR beta sequencing. Genomic DNA was extracted from the blood cell samples with the Qiagen DNeasy Blood Extraction Kit. About this clone: Its antigen is unknown.

Sequences were obtained from PBMCs. The chain links TRBV30 with TRBJ2-7; the D gene is unclear. The clonotype originates from a man aged 35 to 55 in good health and CMV-seronegative. At the DNA level, the sequence is TGTGCCTGGAATGGTGGCACCTACGAGCAGTACTTC. Its product reads: CAWNGGTYEQYF.